One and the same sample provided the 8 T cell receptor beta chains below, sequenced in a study of blood T cell repertoires in COVID-19. Data came from immunoSEQ multiplex PCR; TCRdb stores just in-frame clones and leaves some out. The data hold nearly 110,000 clones, with over 70% observed a single time. The sequencing input was peripheral blood. These receptors all stem from a human donor with acute or convalescent COVID-19. The donor label of this sample is uncertain.

The V gene is TRBV24-1, the J gene TRBJ2-3, with unresolved D. The CDR3 spans 13 residues. Trimming removed 4 bases at V and 3 bases at J, with 7 bases between. Germline CDR1 KGHDR, CDR2 SFDVKD. As DNA, the CDR3 is TGTGCCACCAGTGAGAGAAATACAGATACGCAGTATTTT. Translation gives CATSERNTDTQYF.

The chain has TRBV30 and TRBJ1-6; TRBD1 is a possible D gene (6 bases). In germline, CDR1 is GTSNPN, CDR2 SVGIG (reference sequence). The CDR3 extends over 16 amino acids. Between the trimmed V and J ends, which lost 3 bases and 9 bases, there was a span of 21 bases. Here the CDR3 DNA reads TGTGCCTGGAGCCTCTCCGGGGCAGGGGCGGGTTCACCCCTCCACTTT. Translating gives CAWSLSGAGAGSPLHF.

The rearrangement joins TRBV19 to TRBJ1-6; D ambiguous. The CDR3 contains 15 residues. Trimming removed 5 bases at V and 7 bases at J, with 15 bases between. Germline CDR1 reads LNHDA; CDR2 reads SQIVND (reference sequence). The CDR3 sequence is CASSPQAPQNSPLHF. DNA for the CDR3: TGTGCCAGTAGTCCCCAGGCGCCGCAAAATTCACCCCTCCACTTT.

This chain uses TRBV19 with TRBJ1-5, with TRBD1 matching 9 bases. CDR1 is LNHDA and CDR2 is SQIVND in the germline V gene (reference sequence). The CDR3 sequence is 17 residues long. V trimming: 6 bases; J trimming: 5 bases; junction bases outside the gene matches: 14. This chain's CDR3 is CASRRGAGQGLHQPQHF. The CDR3 DNA reads TGTGCCAGTAGGCGAGGGGCGGGACAGGGCCTCCATCAGCCCCAGCATTTT.

This sequence joins TRBV6-1 and TRBJ1-1; 7 bases match TRBD1. J was trimmed by 10 bases and V by 3 bases; bases with no gene match: 8. CDR3 length: 13 amino acids. The germline V gene encodes CDR1 MNHNS and CDR2 SASEGT. As DNA, the CDR3 is TGTGCCAGCAGTGAGGAGACAGGGAGGATAGCTTTCTTT. This codes for CASSEETGRIAFF.

V is TRBV11-2 and J is TRBJ2-3; a possible D gene is TRBD2 (7 bases). CDR3 length: 15 amino acids. Germline assignment: CDR1 SGHAT and CDR2 FQNNGV. With 2 bases removed from V and 5 bases from J, the gap between germline ends came to 14 bases. The CDR3 protein is CASSLRGGRGDTQYF. The CDR3 DNA reads TGTGCCAGCAGCTTAAGGGGGGGCCGGGGAGATACGCAGTATTTT. Full variable domain (missing parts from reference TRBV11-2 and TRBJ2-3): EAGVAQSPRYKIIEKRQSVAFWCNPISGHATLYWYQQILGQGPKLLIQFQNNGVVDDSQLPKDRFSAERLKGVDSTLKIQPAKLEDSAVYLCASSLRGGRGDTQYFGPGTRLTVL.

The rearrangement links TRBV6-1 to TRBJ2-2; TRBD1 agrees at 8 bases. Germline-derived CDR1 and CDR2 are MNHNS and SASEGT. The CDR3 totals 18 residues. The J segment lost 4 bases and the V segment lost 0 bases, leaving 10 bases of the junction unmatched. CDR3 nucleotides: TGTGCCAGCAGTGAAGCCGTGTCGGCAGGGGGCGTCACCGGGGAGCTGTTTTTT. It is translated as CASSEAVSAGGVTGELFF.

The V call is TRBV9, the J call TRBJ1-6, with D perhaps TRBD1 (5 bases). CDR3 length: 13 residues. The germline V gene encodes CDR1 SGDLS and CDR2 YYNGEE. V lost 7 bases and J lost 9, with 14 bases in between. Written as DNA, the CDR3 is TGTGCCAGCGCCGAGGACGGGGGTTCACCCCTCCACTTT. It codes for CASAEDGGSPLHF. Complete variable domain (other parts from reference TRBV9 and TRBJ1-6): DSGVTQTPKHLITATGQRVTLRCSPRSGDLSVYWYQQSLDQGLQFLIQYYNGEERAKGNILERFSAQQFPDLHSELNLSSLELGDSALYFCASAEDGGSPLHFGNGTRLTVT.